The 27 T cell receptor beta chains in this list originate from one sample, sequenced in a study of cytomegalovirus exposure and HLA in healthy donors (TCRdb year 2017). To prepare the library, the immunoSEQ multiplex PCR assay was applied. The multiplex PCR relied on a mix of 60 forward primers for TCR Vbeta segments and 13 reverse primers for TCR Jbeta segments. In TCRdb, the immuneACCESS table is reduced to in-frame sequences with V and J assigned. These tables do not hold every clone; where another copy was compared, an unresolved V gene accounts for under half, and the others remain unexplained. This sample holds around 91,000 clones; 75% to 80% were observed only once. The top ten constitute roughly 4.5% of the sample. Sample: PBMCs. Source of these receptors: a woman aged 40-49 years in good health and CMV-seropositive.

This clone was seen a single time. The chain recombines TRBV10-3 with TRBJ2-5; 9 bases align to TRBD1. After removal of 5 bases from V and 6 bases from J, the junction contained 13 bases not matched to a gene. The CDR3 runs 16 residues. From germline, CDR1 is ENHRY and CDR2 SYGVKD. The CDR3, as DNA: TGTGCCATCAGTCAAGCTGGGACAGGGATATTAAAGACCCAGTACTTC. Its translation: CAISQAGTGILKTQYF.

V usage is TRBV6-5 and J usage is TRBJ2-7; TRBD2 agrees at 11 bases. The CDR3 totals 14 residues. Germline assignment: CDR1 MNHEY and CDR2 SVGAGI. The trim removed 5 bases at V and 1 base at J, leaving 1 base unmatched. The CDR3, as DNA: TGTGCCAGCAGTAGGACTAGCGGGTCCTACGAGCAGTACTTC. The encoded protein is CASSRTSGSYEQYF.

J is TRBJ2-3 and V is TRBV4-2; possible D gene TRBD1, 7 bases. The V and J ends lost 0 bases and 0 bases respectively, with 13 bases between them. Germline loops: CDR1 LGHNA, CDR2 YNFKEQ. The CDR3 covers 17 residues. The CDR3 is CASSQDGGTASTDTQYF. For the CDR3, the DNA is TGTGCCAGCAGCCAAGATGGGGGGACAGCGAGCACAGATACGCAGTATTTT.

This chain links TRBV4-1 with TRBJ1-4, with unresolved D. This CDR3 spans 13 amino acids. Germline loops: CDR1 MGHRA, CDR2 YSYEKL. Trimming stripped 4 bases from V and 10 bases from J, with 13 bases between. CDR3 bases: TGCGCCAGCAGCCCTACGCGGGAGGTAAAACTGTTTTTT. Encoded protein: CASSPTREVKLFF.

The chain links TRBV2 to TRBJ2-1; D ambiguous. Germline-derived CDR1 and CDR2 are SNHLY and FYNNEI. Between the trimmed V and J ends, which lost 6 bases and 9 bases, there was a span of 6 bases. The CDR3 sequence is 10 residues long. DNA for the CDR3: TGTGCCAGCAGGCTACTTGAGCAGTTCTTC. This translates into CASRLLEQFF.

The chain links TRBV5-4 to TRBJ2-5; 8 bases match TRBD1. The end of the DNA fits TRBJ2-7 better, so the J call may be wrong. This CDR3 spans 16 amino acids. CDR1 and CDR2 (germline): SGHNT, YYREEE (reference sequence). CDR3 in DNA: TGTGCCAGCAGCTTATCTCCCGGACAGGGCATATACGAGCAGTACTTC. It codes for CASSLSPGQGIYEQYF.

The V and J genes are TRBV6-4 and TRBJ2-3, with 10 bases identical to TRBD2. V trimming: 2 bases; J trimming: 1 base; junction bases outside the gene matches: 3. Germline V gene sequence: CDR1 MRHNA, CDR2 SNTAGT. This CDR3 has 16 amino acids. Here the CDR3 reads CASSDLAGVGTDTQYF. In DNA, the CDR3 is TGTGCCAGCAGTGACCTAGCGGGAGTCGGCACAGATACGCAGTATTTT.

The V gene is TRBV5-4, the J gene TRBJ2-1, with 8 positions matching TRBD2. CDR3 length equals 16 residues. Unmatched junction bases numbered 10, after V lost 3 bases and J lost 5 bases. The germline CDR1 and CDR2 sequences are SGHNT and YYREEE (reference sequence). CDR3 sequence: CASSSGGTRGNNEQFF. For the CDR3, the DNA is TGTGCCAGCAGCTCCGGGGGGACTAGGGGGAACAATGAGCAGTTCTTC.

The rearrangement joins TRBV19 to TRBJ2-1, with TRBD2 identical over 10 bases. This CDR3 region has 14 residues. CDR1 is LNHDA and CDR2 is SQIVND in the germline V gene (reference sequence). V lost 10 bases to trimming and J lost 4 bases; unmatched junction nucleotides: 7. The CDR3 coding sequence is TGTGCCACCCGGACTAGCGGCATTTACAATGAGCAGTTCTTC. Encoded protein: CATRTSGIYNEQFF.

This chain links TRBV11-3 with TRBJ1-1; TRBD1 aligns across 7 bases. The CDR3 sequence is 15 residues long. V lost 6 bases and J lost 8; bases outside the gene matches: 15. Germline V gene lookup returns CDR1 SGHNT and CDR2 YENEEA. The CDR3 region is CASSFSSIGQAEAFF. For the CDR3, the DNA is TGTGCCAGCAGTTTTAGCTCTATAGGACAGGCCGAAGCTTTCTTT. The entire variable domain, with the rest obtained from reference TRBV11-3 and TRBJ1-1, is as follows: EAGVVQSPRYKIIEKKQPVAFWCNPISGHNTLYWYLQNLGQGPELLIRYENEEAVDDSQLPKDRFSAERLKGVDSTLKIQPAELGDSAVYLCASSFSSIGQAEAFFGQGTRLTVV.

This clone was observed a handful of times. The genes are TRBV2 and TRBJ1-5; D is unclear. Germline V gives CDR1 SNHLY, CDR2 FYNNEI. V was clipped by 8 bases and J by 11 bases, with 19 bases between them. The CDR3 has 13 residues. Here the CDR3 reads CASAGGGGGAQHF. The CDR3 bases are TGTGCCAGCGCTGGAGGAGGCGGCGGGGCCCAGCATTTT. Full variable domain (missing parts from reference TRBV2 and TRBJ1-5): EPEVTQTPSHQVTQMGQEVILRCVPISNHLYFYWYRQILGQKVEFLVSFYNNEISEKSEIFDDQFSVERPDGSNFTLKIRSTKLEDSAMYFCASAGGGGGAQHFGDGTRLSIL.

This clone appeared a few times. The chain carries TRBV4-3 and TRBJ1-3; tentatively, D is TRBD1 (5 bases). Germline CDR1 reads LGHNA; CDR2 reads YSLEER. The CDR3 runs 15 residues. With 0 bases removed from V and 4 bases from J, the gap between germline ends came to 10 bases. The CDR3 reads CASSQETTAGNTIYF. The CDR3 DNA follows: TGCGCCAGCAGCCAAGAAACGACAGCAGGAAACACCATATATTTT.

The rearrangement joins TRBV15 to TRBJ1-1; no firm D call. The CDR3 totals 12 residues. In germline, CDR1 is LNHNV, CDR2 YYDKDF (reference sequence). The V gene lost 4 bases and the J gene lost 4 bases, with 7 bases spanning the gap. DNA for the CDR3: TGTGCCACCAGCACCGGGGTCACTGAAGCTTTCTTT. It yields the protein CATSTGVTEAFF.

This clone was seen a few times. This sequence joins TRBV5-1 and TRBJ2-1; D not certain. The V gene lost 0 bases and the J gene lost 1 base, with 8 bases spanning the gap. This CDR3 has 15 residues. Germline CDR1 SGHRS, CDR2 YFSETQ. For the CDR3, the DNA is TGCGCCAGCAGCTTGGAACTTGTTTCCTACAATGAGCAGTTCTTC. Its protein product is CASSLELVSYNEQFF.

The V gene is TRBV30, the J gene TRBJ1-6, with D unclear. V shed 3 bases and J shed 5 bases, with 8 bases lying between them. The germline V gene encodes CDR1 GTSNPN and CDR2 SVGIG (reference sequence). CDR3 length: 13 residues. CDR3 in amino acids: CAWRANHNSPLHF. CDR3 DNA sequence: TGTGCCTGGAGAGCCAACCATAATTCACCCCTCCACTTT.

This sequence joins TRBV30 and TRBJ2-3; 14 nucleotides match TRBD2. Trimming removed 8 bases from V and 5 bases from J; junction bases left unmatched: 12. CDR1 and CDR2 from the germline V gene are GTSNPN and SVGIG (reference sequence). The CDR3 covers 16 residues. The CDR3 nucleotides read TGTGCCATTACCCGGGGACTAGCGGGAGTGATAGATACGCAGTATTTT. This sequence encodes CAITRGLAGVIDTQYF.

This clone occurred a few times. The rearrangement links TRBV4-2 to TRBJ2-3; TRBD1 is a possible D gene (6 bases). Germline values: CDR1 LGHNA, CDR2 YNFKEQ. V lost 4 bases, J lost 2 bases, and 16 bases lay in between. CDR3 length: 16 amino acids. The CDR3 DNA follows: TGTGCCAGCAGCCCGAAGGAACAGGGCGACACAGATACGCAGTATTTT. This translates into CASSPKEQGDTDTQYF.

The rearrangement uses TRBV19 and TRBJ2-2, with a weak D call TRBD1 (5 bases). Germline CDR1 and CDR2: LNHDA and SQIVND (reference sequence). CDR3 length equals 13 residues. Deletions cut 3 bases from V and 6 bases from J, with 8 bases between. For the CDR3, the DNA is TGTGCCAGTAGTATGTGGGGCGCCGGGGAGCTGTTTTTT. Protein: CASSMWGAGELFF.

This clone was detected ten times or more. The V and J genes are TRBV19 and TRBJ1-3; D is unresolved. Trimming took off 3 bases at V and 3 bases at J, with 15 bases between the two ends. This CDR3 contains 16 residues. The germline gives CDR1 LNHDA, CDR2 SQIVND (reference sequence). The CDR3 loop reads CASSIPPEGGGNTIYF. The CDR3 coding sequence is TGTGCCAGTAGTATCCCCCCCGAGGGCGGTGGAAACACCATATATTTT.

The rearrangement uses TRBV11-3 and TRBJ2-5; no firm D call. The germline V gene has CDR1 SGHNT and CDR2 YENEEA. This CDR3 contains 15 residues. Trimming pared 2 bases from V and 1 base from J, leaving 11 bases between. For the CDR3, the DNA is TGTGCCAGCAGCTTATCCATGACGGGCCAAGAGACCCAGTACTTC. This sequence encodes CASSLSMTGQETQYF.

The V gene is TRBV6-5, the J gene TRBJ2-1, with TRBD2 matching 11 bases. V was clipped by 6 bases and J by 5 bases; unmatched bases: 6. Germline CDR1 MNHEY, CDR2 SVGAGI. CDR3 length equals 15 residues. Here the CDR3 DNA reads TGTGCCAGCAGCCCAGGACTAGCGGGCAACAATGAGCAGTTCTTC. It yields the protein CASSPGLAGNNEQFF.

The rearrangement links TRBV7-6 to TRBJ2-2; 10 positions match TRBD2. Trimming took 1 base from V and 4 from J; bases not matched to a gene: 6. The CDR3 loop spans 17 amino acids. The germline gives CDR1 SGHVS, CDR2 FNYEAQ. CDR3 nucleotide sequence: TGTGCCAGCAGCTTAGTCCCCAGCGGGAGGGCCACCGGGGAGCTGTTTTTT. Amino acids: CASSLVPSGRATGELFF. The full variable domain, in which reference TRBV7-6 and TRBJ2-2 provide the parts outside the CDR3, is GAGVSQSPRYKVTKRGQDVALRCDPISGHVSLYWYRQALGQGPEFLTYFNYEAQQDKSGLPNDRFSAERPEGSISTLTIQRTEQRDSAMYRCASSLVPSGRATGELFFGEGSRLTVL.

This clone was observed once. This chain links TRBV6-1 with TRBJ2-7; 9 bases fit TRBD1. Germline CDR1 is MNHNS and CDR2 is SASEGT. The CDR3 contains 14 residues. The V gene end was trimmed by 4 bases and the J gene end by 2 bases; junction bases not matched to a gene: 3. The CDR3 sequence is CASSVDRGTYEQYF. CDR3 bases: TGTGCCAGCAGTGTGGACAGGGGTACCTACGAGCAGTACTTC.

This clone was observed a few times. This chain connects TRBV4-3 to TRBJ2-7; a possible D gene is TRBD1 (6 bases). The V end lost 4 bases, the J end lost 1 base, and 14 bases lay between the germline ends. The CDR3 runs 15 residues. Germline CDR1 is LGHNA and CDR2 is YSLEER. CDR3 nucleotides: TGCGCCAGCAGCCTAAGATCAGGGGCGTCCTACGAGCAGTACTTC. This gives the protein CASSLRSGASYEQYF.

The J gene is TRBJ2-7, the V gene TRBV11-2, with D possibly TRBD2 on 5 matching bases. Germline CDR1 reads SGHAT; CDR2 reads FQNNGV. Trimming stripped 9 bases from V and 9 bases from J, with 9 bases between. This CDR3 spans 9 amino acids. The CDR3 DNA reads TGTGCCAGTGGGGAGACGCAGTACTTC. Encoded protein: CASGETQYF.

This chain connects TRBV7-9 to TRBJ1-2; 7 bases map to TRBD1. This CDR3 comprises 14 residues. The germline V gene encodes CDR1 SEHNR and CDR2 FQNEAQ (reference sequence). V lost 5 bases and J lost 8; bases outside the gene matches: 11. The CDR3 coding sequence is TGTGCCAGCAGCATGACTCGGGACAGCAGGGGCTACACCTTC. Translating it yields CASSMTRDSRGYTF.

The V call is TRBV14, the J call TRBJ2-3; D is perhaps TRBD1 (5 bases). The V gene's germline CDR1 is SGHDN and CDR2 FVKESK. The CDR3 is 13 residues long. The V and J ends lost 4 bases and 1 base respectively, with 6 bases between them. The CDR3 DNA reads TGTGCCAGCAGCCTACAGGGCACAGATACGCAGTATTTT. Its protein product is CASSLQGTDTQYF.